Below, 10 T cell receptor beta chains from the same sample are listed, as sequenced in a study of PD-1 blockade in classical Hodgkin lymphoma. No patient escaped relapse after autologous stem cell transplantation, and brentuximab vedotin exposure varied. Profiling relied on immunoSEQ multiplex PCR, and the TCRdb table lists in-frame clones only, not all of them. The sample has tens of thousands of clones, 85% to 90% seen once; the top ten hold about 15%. The material was peripheral blood mononuclear cells (PBMCs), obtained at baseline. These receptors were collected from a human donor with classical Hodgkin lymphoma.

The rearrangement joins TRBV19 to TRBJ1-2; D is undetermined. CDR1 LNHDA and CDR2 SQIVND come from the germline V gene (reference sequence). Deletions cut 4 bases from V and 2 bases from J, with 14 bases between. CDR3 length: 15 residues. CDR3 bases: TGTGCCAGTAGTACTGCTTACTCTGGAAACTATGGCTACACCTTC. Translated, it gives CASSTAYSGNYGYTF.

In this sample, this clone turned up once. The gene calls are TRBV5-1 and TRBJ2-3; weak D call: TRBD1 (5 bases). The germline V gene has CDR1 SGHRS and CDR2 YFSETQ. CDR3 length equals 14 residues. Trimming took 4 bases from V and 0 from J, leaving 9 bases between them. The CDR3 DNA is TGCGCCAGCAGCACACAGGCTAGCACAGATACGCAGTATTTT. Translated: CASSTQASTDTQYF.

The genes are TRBV13 and TRBJ1-5, with D perhaps TRBD1 (5 bases). The CDR3 spans 14 residues. With 4 bases removed from V and 1 base from J, the gap between germline ends came to 8 bases. Germline CDR1 and CDR2: PRHDT and FYEKMQ (reference sequence). DNA for the CDR3: TGTGCCAGCAGCTCTAGGGACAGCAATCAGCCCCAGCATTTT. As protein: CASSSRDSNQPQHF.

The sample holds one count of this clone. The rearrangement links TRBV6-5 to TRBJ2-3; 11 bases agree with TRBD2. Germline assignment: CDR1 MNHEY and CDR2 SVGAGI. V was pared by 6 bases and J by 1 base, with 0 bases of the junction left unmatched. CDR3 length: 14 residues. In DNA form, the CDR3 reads TGTGCCAGCAGGGGACTAGCGGGCACAGATACGCAGTATTTT. Encoded protein: CASRGLAGTDTQYF.

The chain couples TRBV30 to TRBJ2-7, with D tentatively TRBD1 (5 bases). Germline V gene data show CDR1 as GTSNPN and CDR2 as SVGIG (reference sequence). Trimming removed 0 bases from V and 5 bases from J, with 14 bases in between. There are 14 residues in the CDR3. CDR3 DNA sequence: TGTGCCTGGAGTGTGGGGCCCCTTGTGCACGAGCAGTACTTC. Residues: CAWSVGPLVHEQYF. Drawing the rest from reference TRBV30 and TRBJ2-7, the complete variable domain is SQTIHQWPATLVQPVGSPLSLECTVEGTSNPNLYWYRQAAGRGLQLLFYSVGIGQISSEVPQNLSASRPQDRQFILSSKKLLLSDSGFYLCAWSVGPLVHEQYFGPGTRLTVT.

This chain joins TRBV7-9 and TRBJ2-5; TRBD1 is a possible D gene (6 bases). The V gene's germline CDR1 is SEHNR and CDR2 FQNEAQ (reference sequence). The CDR3 contains 15 residues. Deletions cut 1 base from V and 2 bases from J, with 11 bases between. The CDR3 is CASSLDRAFQETQYF. The CDR3 DNA reads as TGTGCCAGCAGCTTAGACAGGGCCTTTCAAGAGACCCAGTACTTC.

The chain uses TRBV6-5 and TRBJ1-3, with a possible D match to TRBD1 (5 bases). The CDR3 covers 15 residues. The germline V and J ends were trimmed by 6 bases and 0 bases, with 12 bases remaining between them. Germline V gives CDR1 MNHEY, CDR2 SVGAGI. The DNA for the CDR3 is TGTGCCAGCAGGAGGGCAGGGCACTCTGGAAACACCATATATTTT. Translation gives CASRRAGHSGNTIYF.

The J gene is TRBJ1-2, the V gene TRBV19; D uncertain. CDR1 is LNHDA, CDR2 SQIVND, per germline (reference sequence). Between the trimmed V and J ends, which lost 3 bases and 0 bases, there was a span of 8 bases. This CDR3 has 14 amino acids. CDR3 nucleotide sequence: TGTGCCAGTAGTATTGGGGAGCCTAACTATGGCTACACCTTC. It yields the protein CASSIGEPNYGYTF.

This rearrangement joins TRBV6-1 to TRBJ1-1, with TRBD1 matching 7 bases. The junction had 8 bases not matched to a gene; V was cut back by 4 bases and J by 0 bases. From germline, CDR1 is MNHNS and CDR2 SASEGT. CDR3 length: 16 residues. The CDR3 reads CASSVTTGPMNTEAFF. The CDR3 DNA reads TGTGCCAGCAGTGTCACGACAGGGCCCATGAACACTGAAGCTTTCTTT.

The J gene is TRBJ2-7, the V gene TRBV15; D gene uncertain. Germline CDR1 LNHNV, CDR2 YYDKDF (reference sequence). The CDR3 is made up of 13 amino acids. V shed 1 base and J shed 3 bases, with 7 bases lying between them. The CDR3 reads CATSRAEYYEQYF. CDR3 bases: TGTGCCACCAGCAGAGCGGAGTACTACGAGCAGTACTTC.